This passage covers 11 T cell receptor beta chains from one sample sequenced in a study of technical replicates of blood from several donors. Generated by immunoSEQ multiplex PCR, the TCRdb table keeps only in-frame clones and is missing some. Of around 80,000 clones in the sample, just over 90% were seen once. The sequenced sample consisted of T cells isolated from PBMCs. These receptors originate from a human donor in good health.

The rearrangement joins TRBV19 to TRBJ2-2; a possible D gene is TRBD2 (6 bases). The CDR3 spans 14 residues. The V gene lost 7 bases and the J gene lost 3 bases, with 12 bases spanning the gap. In germline, CDR1 is LNHDA, CDR2 SQIVND (reference sequence). The CDR3 is CASTRERDTGELFF. CDR3 bases: TGTGCCAGTACCCGGGAGCGAGACACCGGGGAGCTGTTTTTT. Complete variable domain (other parts from reference TRBV19 and TRBJ2-2): DGGITQSPKYLFRKEGQNVTLSCEQNLNHDAMYWYRQDPGQGLRLIYYSQIVNDFQKGDIAEGYSVSREKKESFPLTVTSAQKNPTAFYLCASTRERDTGELFFGEGSRLTVL.

J is TRBJ2-3 and V is TRBV30, with D maybe TRBD1 (6 bases). Per the germline V gene, CDR1 is GTSNPN and CDR2 is SVGIG (reference sequence). The CDR3 length is 11 residues. The germline V and J ends were trimmed by 5 bases and 4 bases, with 7 bases remaining between them. Written as DNA, the CDR3 is TGTGCCTGGTGGACAGCAGATACGCAGTATTTT. It yields the protein CAWWTADTQYF.

The gene calls are TRBV13 and TRBJ1-1; 9 bases are shared with TRBD1. Germline trimming cut 2 bases from V and 0 bases from J; bases unmatched to any gene: 7. The germline V gene has CDR1 PRHDT and CDR2 FYEKMQ (reference sequence). The CDR3 spans 17 residues. CDR3 sequence (DNA): TGTGCCAGCAGCTTATGGGGACAGGGAGGGATGAACACTGAAGCTTTCTTT. Protein sequence: CASSLWGQGGMNTEAFF.

This CDR3 reads CASRTVFYGYTF. The CDR3 DNA reads as TGTGCCAGCCGGACAGTTTTCTATGGCTACACCTTC. The J gene is TRBJ1-2, the V gene TRBV28; tentative D call: TRBD1 (6 bases). The CDR3 extends over 12 amino acids. The V gene lost 8 bases and the J gene lost 4 bases, with 11 bases spanning the gap. Germline CDR1 is MDHEN and CDR2 is SYDVKM.

The chain has TRBV4-1 and TRBJ2-7, with TRBD2 identical over 7 bases. Germline CDR1 and CDR2: MGHRA and YSYEKL. This CDR3 is built from 14 residues. With V trimmed by 2 bases and J by 2 bases, 3 bases remained unmatched. CDR3 in DNA: TGCGCCAGCAGCCAACCTGGACTAGCCTACGAGCAGTACTTC. It encodes CASSQPGLAYEQYF.

This clone is a singleton in its sample. The rearrangement links TRBV5-1 to TRBJ2-7, with TRBD2 matching over 9 bases. The CDR3 is made up of 14 amino acids. Germline CDR1 reads SGHRS; CDR2 reads YFSETQ. The V and J ends lost 5 bases and 0 bases, in that order; junction bases with no gene match: 3. The chain's CDR3 is CASRREGVSYEQYF. CDR3 DNA: TGCGCCAGCAGGCGGGAGGGTGTCTCCTACGAGCAGTACTTC.

V is TRBV6-1 and J is TRBJ2-7; a weak D match, TRBD2 (5 bases). There are 14 residues in the CDR3. The V gene lost 2 bases and the J gene lost 2 bases, with 10 bases spanning the gap. CDR1 and CDR2 (germline): MNHNS, SASEGT. The CDR3 DNA reads as TGTGCCAGCAGTGAACGGGGAGTCCCCTACGAGCAGTACTTC. Translated, it gives CASSERGVPYEQYF.

The chain recombines TRBV10-2 with TRBJ1-1; D gene unclear. The V gene's germline CDR1 is WSHSY and CDR2 SAAADI. V dropped 4 bases and J dropped 0 bases, with 15 bases sitting between them. This CDR3 has 16 residues. The CDR3 nucleotides read TGCGCCAGCAGTGTCAGCGGGAAGCCCATGAACACTGAAGCTTTCTTT. This translates into CASSVSGKPMNTEAFF.

The chain links TRBV4-1 to TRBJ2-7, with D tentatively TRBD2 (6 bases). Germline V lookup: CDR1 MGHRA, CDR2 YSYEKL. The CDR3 runs 15 residues. V lost 0 bases and J 3 bases, leaving 12 bases between the germline ends. The DNA for the CDR3 is TGCGCCAGCAGCCAAGATATCGCTAGCGTCTACGAGCAGTACTTC. Protein product: CASSQDIASVYEQYF.

The rearrangement links TRBV7-9 to TRBJ2-7; D possibly corresponds to TRBD2 (6 bases). Per the germline V gene, CDR1 is SEHNR and CDR2 is FQNEAQ (reference sequence). The CDR3 has 16 amino acids. V dropped 6 bases and J dropped 3 bases, with 21 bases sitting between them. The chain's CDR3 is CASRPPTSSGDYEQYF. For the CDR3, the DNA is TGTGCCAGCAGGCCACCAACGAGTTCGGGAGACTACGAGCAGTACTTC.

The V gene is TRBV27, the J gene TRBJ2-3, with D possibly TRBD1 on 7 matching bases. CDR3 length: 15 residues. Germline CDR1 MNHEY, CDR2 SMNVEV (reference sequence). With 3 bases removed from V and 0 bases from J, the gap between germline ends came to 10 bases. CDR3 loop: CASSLTGTSTDTQYF. The CDR3 region has the DNA TGTGCCAGCAGTTTGACAGGGACTAGCACAGATACGCAGTATTTT.